This T cell receptor (beta chain) emerged from a study of blood T cell repertoires in COVID-19. Overall study context: Collection of acute and convalescent COVID-19 samples took place in the United States, Italy and Spain.

The count of this clone is one. Profiling relied on immunoSEQ multiplex PCR, and the TCRdb table lists in-frame clones only, not all of them. Of tens of thousands of clones detected, approximately 88% appear once; the ten largest clones hold 2.5%. The receptor was derived from an elderly man with active or convalescent COVID-19. Sequenced input: peripheral blood.

CDR3 in DNA: TGTGCCAGATGGGCTGGTGGGGACTCAACCACCAAACGGAAGGGCTACACCTTC. Translation gives CARWAGGDSTTKRKGYTF. The chain is built from TRBV6-9 and TRBJ1-2; a weak D match, TRBD1 (5 bases). Germline V gene sequence: CDR1 MNHGY, CDR2 SVAAGI. This CDR3 contains 18 residues. The germline V and J ends were trimmed by 9 bases and 8 bases, with 34 bases remaining between them.